This passage covers 18 T cell receptor beta chains from one sample sequenced in a study of blood T cell repertoires in COVID-19. Some clones are missing from TCRdb's copy, which holds only in-frame ones; the method was immunoSEQ multiplex PCR. Seen here are 14,000 or so clones, around 89% observed once, and the top ten hold roughly 2.9%. The source material was peripheral blood. These receptors were obtained from a human donor in a cohort sampled during active COVID-19.

The gene calls are TRBV20-1 and TRBJ2-5; 12 bases line up with TRBD2. Trimming cost V 3 bases and J 5 bases; bases outside gene matches: 7. The CDR3 is 15 amino acids. Looked up from germline, CDR1 is DFQATT and CDR2 is SNEGSKA (reference sequence). The CDR3 DNA is TGCAGTGCTAGTATCCTAGCGGGGGGGCAGGAGACCCAGTACTTC. Translating gives CSASILAGGQETQYF.

The chain uses TRBV7-8 and TRBJ1-5; D is perhaps TRBD1 (6 bases). Looked up from germline, CDR1 is SGHVS and CDR2 is FQNEAQ. The CDR3 is 18 amino acids. The V gene lost 8 bases and the J gene lost 3 bases, with 26 bases spanning the gap. The chain's CDR3 is CASAASTGTSSNNQPQHF. Written as DNA, the CDR3 is TGTGCCAGCGCAGCTTCGACGGGGACAAGTAGTAACAATCAGCCCCAGCATTTT.

This clone was observed once. The chain employs TRBV2 and TRBJ2-5; D is possibly TRBD1 (7 bases). CDR3 length equals 14 residues. The germline CDR1 and CDR2 sequences are SNHLY and FYNNEI. V lost 2 bases and J 5 bases, leaving 12 bases between the germline ends. The CDR3 reads CASSEQGGSETQYF. For the CDR3, the DNA is TGTGCCAGCAGTGAACAGGGGGGTTCGGAGACCCAGTACTTC.

The chain employs TRBV21-1 and TRBJ1-5; the table's D call of TRBD1 was not tested on the DNA. TRBV21-1 is a pseudogene. The CDR3 spans 15 residues. CDR3 sequence (DNA): TGTGCCAGCAGCAAGACAGGGTTAAGGAATCAGCCCCAGCATTTT. Protein product: CASSKTGLRNQPQHF.

In its sample, this clone was seen a few times. The chain carries TRBV30 and TRBJ2-7, with D possibly matching TRBD1 (5 bases). The CDR3 runs 14 residues. Germline V gives CDR1 GTSNPN, CDR2 SVGIG (reference sequence). Trimming removed 2 bases from V and 2 bases from J, with 13 bases in between. The CDR3 sequence is CAWSPAGYPYEQYF. CDR3 in DNA: TGTGCCTGGAGTCCCGCAGGGTACCCCTACGAGCAGTACTTC. Full variable domain (outside the CDR3, taken from reference TRBV30 and TRBJ2-7): SQTIHQWPATLVQPVGSPLSLECTVEGTSNPNLYWYRQAAGRGLQLLFYSVGIGQISSEVPQNLSASRPQDRQFILSSKKLLLSDSGFYLCAWSPAGYPYEQYFGPGTRLTVT.

This chain joins TRBV5-5 and TRBJ1-4; TRBD1 is a possible D gene (5 bases). The CDR3 has 14 amino acids. V was cut by 0 bases and J by 5 bases, with 8 bases left in between. Germline V gene sequence: CDR1 SGHKS, CDR2 YYEKEE (reference sequence). This CDR3 is CASSLEQANEKLFF. The CDR3 bases are TGTGCCAGCAGCTTGGAACAGGCAAATGAAAAACTGTTTTTT.

The CDR3 reads CASSLVLANEQFF. The CDR3 nucleotides are TGCGCCAGCAGCTTGGTTCTGGCCAATGAGCAGTTCTTC. This chain links TRBV5-1 with TRBJ2-1, with D uncertain. Germline lookup yields CDR1 SGHRS and CDR2 YFSETQ. V was clipped by 0 bases and J by 6 bases, with 7 bases between them. The CDR3 consists of 13 residues.

The chain combines TRBV5-1 with TRBJ2-5; D might be TRBD2 (6 bases). The germline V gene has CDR1 SGHRS and CDR2 YFSETQ. Trimming took off 4 bases at V and 2 bases at J, with 12 bases between the two ends. The CDR3 has 14 amino acids. The CDR3 protein is CASSPGGGQETQYF. In nucleotides, the CDR3 is TGCGCCAGCAGCCCCGGTGGGGGGCAAGAGACCCAGTACTTC.

This chain joins TRBV28 and TRBJ2-5; the D is unclear. The V end lost 5 bases, the J end lost 2 bases, and 6 bases lay between the germline ends. The CDR3 runs 12 residues. Germline V CDR1 and CDR2: MDHEN, SYDVKM. CDR3 region: CASSPPQETQYF. CDR3 sequence (DNA): TGTGCCAGCAGTCCCCCACAAGAGACCCAGTACTTC. The entire variable domain, with the rest obtained from reference TRBV28 and TRBJ2-5, is as follows: DVKVTQSSRYLVKRTGEKVFLECVQDMDHENMFWYRQDPGLGLRLIYFSYDVKMKEKGDIPEGYSVSREKKERFSLILESASTNQTSMYLCASSPPQETQYFGPGTRLLVL.

This chain links TRBV30 with TRBJ2-5; tentative D call: TRBD2 (5 bases). V was clipped by 4 bases and J by 5 bases, with 11 bases between them. Germline CDR1 is GTSNPN and CDR2 is SVGIG (reference sequence). This CDR3 is 12 amino acids long. The CDR3 region has the DNA TGTGCCTGGAAGAGGGCGCTGGAGACCCAGTACTTC. Amino acid sequence: CAWKRALETQYF.

The chain combines TRBV5-1 with TRBJ2-5; 14 bases map to TRBD2. The trim removed 0 bases at V and 5 bases at J, leaving 6 bases unmatched. The CDR3 is 17 residues long. From germline, CDR1 is SGHRS and CDR2 YFSETQ. CDR3 sequence (DNA): TGCGCCAGCAGCTTGGAGGGGACTAGCGGGGGAGGTGAGACCCAGTACTTC. It is translated as CASSLEGTSGGGETQYF.

This chain joins TRBV18 and TRBJ1-5, with 9 bases identical to TRBD1. V shed 3 bases, J shed 4 bases, and the junction held 4 bases outside the gene matches. The CDR3 covers 15 residues. Germline-derived CDR1 and CDR2 are KGHSH and LQKENI. CDR3 DNA sequence: TGTGCCAGCTCACCCGGGACAGGGCGAAATCAGCCCCAGCATTTT. Translation: CASSPGTGRNQPQHF. Full variable domain (rest looked up from reference TRBV18 and TRBJ1-5): NAGVMQNPRHLVRRRGQEARLRCSPMKGHSHVYWYRQLPEEGLKFMVYLQKENIIDESGMPKERFSAEFPKEGPSILRIQQVVRGDSAAYFCASSPGTGRNQPQHFGDGTRLSIL.

V and J are TRBV28 and TRBJ2-7; weak D call: TRBD1 (5 bases). With 4 bases removed from V and 3 bases from J, the gap between germline ends came to 16 bases. This CDR3 has 15 residues. Germline V gives CDR1 MDHEN, CDR2 SYDVKM. Here the CDR3 reads CASSSSGLLIYEQYF. CDR3 DNA: TGTGCCAGCAGTTCCTCAGGGCTACTGATCTACGAGCAGTACTTC.

The rearrangement links TRBV28 to TRBJ1-4, with 10 bases aligning to TRBD1. This CDR3 comprises 15 residues. The ends lost 5 bases at V and 8 bases at J; junction bases unmatched: 8. Looked up from germline, CDR1 is MDHEN and CDR2 is SYDVKM. The CDR3 region is CASSTTGTGEEKLFF. As DNA, the CDR3 is TGTGCCAGCAGTACGACCGGGACAGGGGAGGAAAAACTGTTTTTT. Drawing the rest from reference TRBV28 and TRBJ1-4, the complete variable domain is DVKVTQSSRYLVKRTGEKVFLECVQDMDHENMFWYRQDPGLGLRLIYFSYDVKMKEKGDIPEGYSVSREKKERFSLILESASTNQTSMYLCASSTTGTGEEKLFFGSGTQLSVL.

The chain is built from TRBV19 and TRBJ1-1, with D possibly being TRBD1 (5 bases). Germline V gene sequence: CDR1 LNHDA, CDR2 SQIVND (reference sequence). There are 14 residues in the CDR3. V lost 7 bases and J 7 bases, leaving 19 bases between the germline ends. Written as DNA, the CDR3 is TGTGCCAGTACCCTTAAATTAGGGGCAGGTGAAGCTTTCTTT. Protein: CASTLKLGAGEAFF.

V usage is TRBV11-2 and J usage is TRBJ1-3, with D possibly TRBD1 on 5 matching bases. This CDR3 spans 16 amino acids. V was pared by 1 base and J by 1 base, with 11 bases between. Germline CDR1 reads SGHAT; CDR2 reads FQNNGV. CDR3 sequence: CASSLGQGGSGNTIYF. The CDR3 DNA is TGTGCCAGCAGCTTAGGTCAGGGAGGTTCTGGAAACACCATATATTTT.

The CDR3 is CASSESAFRGWETQYF. CDR3 in DNA: TGTGCCAGCAGTGAATCTGCCTTCAGGGGGTGGGAGACCCAGTACTTC. The rearrangement links TRBV25-1 to TRBJ2-5, with TRBD1 identical over 7 bases. The CDR3 extends over 16 amino acids. V lost 1 base to trimming and J lost 5 bases; unmatched junction nucleotides: 10. Germline loops: CDR1 MGHDK, CDR2 SYGVNS.

V is TRBV9 and J is TRBJ2-3, with D perhaps TRBD2 (5 bases). Germline V gene data show CDR1 as SGDLS and CDR2 as YYNGEE. The CDR3 is 16 residues long. Deletions cut 4 bases from V and 4 bases from J, with 19 bases between. CDR3 region: CASSPTPKLGADTQYF. CDR3 nucleotides: TGTGCCAGCAGCCCTACCCCTAAACTAGGTGCAGATACGCAGTATTTT.